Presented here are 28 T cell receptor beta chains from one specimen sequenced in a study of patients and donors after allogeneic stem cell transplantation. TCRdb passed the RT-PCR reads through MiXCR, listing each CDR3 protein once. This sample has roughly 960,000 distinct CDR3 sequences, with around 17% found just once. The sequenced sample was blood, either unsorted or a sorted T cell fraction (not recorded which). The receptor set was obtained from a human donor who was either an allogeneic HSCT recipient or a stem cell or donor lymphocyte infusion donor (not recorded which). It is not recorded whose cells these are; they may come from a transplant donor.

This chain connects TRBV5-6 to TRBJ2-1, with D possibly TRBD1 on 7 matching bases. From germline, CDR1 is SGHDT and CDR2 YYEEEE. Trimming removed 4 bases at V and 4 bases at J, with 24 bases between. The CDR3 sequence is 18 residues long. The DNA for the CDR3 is TGTGCCAGCAGCCCCTCTCATGGGGGGACAGATGAATACAATGAGCAGTTCTTC. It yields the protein CASSPSHGGTDEYNEQFF.

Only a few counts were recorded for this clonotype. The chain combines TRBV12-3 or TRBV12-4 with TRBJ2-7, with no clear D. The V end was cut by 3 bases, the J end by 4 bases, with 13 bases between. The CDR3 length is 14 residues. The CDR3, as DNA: TGTGCCAGCAGTTTGACCCGCTCCCTATACGAGCAGTACTTC. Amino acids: CASSLTRSLYEQYF.

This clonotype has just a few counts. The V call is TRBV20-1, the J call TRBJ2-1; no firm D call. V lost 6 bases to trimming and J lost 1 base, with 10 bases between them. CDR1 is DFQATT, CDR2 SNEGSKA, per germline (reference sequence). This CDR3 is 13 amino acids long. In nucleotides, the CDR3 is TGCAGTGCCAAGATCAAATCCTACAATGAGCAGTTCTTC. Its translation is CSAKIKSYNEQFF.

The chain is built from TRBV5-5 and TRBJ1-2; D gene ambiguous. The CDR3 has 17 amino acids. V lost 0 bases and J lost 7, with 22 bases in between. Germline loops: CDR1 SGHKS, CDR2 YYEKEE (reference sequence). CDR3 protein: CASSLGLHGSLPPGYTF. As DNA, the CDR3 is TGTGCCAGCAGCTTGGGCCTCCATGGGTCCCTCCCTCCTGGCTACACCTTC.

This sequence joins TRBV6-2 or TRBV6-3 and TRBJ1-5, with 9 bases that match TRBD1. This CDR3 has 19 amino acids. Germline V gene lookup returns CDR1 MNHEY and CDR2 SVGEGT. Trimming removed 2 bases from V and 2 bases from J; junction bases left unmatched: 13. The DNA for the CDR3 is TGTGCCAGCAGTTACCCCTGGAGGACAGGGGCTTGGGGCAATCAGCCCCAGCATTTT. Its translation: CASSYPWRTGAWGNQPQHF.

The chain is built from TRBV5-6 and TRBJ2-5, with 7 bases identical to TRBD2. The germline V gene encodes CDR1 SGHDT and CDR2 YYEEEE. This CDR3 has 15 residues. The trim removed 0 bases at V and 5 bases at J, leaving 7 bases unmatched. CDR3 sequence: CASSLGGGGGETQYF. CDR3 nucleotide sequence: TGTGCCAGCAGCTTGGGAGGCGGGGGAGGGGAGACCCAGTACTTC.

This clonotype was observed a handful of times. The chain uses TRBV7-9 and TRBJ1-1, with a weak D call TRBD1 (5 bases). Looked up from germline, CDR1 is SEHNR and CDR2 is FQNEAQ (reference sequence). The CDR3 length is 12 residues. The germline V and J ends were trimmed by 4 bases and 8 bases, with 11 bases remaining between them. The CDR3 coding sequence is TGTGCCAGCAGCTACGGCGGGGGGGAAGCTTTCTTT. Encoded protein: CASSYGGGEAFF.

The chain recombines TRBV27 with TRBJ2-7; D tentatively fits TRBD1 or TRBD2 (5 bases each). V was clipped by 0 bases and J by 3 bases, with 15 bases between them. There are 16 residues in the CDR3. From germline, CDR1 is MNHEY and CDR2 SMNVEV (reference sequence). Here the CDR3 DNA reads TGTGCCAGCAGTTTATCCCCTGACGGGGCTGGCTACGAGCAGTACTTC. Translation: CASSLSPDGAGYEQYF.

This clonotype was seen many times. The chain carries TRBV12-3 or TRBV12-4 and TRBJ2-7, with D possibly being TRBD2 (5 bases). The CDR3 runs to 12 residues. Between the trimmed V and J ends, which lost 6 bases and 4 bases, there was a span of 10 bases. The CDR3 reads CASSPRGYEQYF. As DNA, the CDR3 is TGTGCCAGCAGCCCACGGGGTTACGAGCAGTACTTC.

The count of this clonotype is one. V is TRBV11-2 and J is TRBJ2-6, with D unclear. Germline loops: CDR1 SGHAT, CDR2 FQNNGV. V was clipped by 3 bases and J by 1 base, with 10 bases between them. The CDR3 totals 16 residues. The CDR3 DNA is TGTGCCAGCAGCTTGCGACGGCTATCTGGGGCCAACGTCCTGACTTTC. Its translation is CASSLRRLSGANVLTF.

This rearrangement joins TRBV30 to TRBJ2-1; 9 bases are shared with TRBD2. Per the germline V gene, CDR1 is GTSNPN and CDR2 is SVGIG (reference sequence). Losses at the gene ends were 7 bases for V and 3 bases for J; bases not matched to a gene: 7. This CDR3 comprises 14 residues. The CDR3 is CAFMTSGIYNEQFF. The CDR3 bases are TGTGCCTTCATGACTAGCGGTATCTACAATGAGCAGTTCTTC. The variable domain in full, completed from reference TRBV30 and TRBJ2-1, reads SQTIHQWPATLVQPVGSPLSLECTVEGTSNPNLYWYRQAAGRGLQLLFYSVGIGQISSEVPQNLSASRPQDRQFILSSKKLLLSDSGFYLCAFMTSGIYNEQFFGPGTRLTVL.

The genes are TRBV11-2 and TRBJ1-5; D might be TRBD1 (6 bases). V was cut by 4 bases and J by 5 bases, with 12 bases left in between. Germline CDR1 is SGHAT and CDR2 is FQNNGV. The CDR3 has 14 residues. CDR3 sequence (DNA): TGTGCCAGCAGCTCGGACAGAGGAGATCAGCCCCAGCATTTT. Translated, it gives CASSSDRGDQPQHF.

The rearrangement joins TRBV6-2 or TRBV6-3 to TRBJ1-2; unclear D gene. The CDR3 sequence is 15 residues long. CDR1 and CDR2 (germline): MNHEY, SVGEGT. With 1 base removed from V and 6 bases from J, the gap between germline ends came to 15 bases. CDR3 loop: CASSYYNSSPNGYTF. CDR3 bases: TGTGCCAGCAGTTACTATAACAGCTCTCCAAATGGCTACACCTTC.

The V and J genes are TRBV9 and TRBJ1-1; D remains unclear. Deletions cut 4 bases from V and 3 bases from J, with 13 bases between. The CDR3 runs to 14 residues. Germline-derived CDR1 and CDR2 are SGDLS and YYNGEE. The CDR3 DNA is TGTGCCAGCAGCCCCACCTACAAGTACACTGAAGCTTTCTTT. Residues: CASSPTYKYTEAFF.

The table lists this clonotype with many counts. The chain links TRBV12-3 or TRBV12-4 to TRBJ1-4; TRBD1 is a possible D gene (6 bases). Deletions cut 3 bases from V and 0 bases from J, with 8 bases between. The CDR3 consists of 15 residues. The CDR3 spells CASSFRTATNEKLFF. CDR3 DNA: TGTGCCAGCAGTTTTCGGACAGCAACTAATGAAAAACTGTTTTTT.

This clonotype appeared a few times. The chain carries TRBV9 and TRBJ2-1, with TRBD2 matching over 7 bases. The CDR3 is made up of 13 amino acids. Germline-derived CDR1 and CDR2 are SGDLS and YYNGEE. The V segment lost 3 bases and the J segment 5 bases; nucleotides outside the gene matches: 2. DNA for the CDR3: TGTGCCAGCAGCGCTAGCGGACACAATGAGCAGTTCTTC. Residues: CASSASGHNEQFF.

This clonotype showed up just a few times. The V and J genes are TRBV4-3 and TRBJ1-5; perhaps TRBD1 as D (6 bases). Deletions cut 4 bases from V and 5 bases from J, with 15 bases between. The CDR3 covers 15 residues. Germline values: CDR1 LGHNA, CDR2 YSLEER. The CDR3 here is CASSPRGGKDQPQHF. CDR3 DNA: TGCGCCAGCAGCCCCCGAGGGGGAAAAGATCAGCCCCAGCATTTT.

CDR3 DNA sequence: TGCGCCAGCAGCCAAAATAGAGTTGAAGCTTTCTTT. Amino acid sequence: CASSQNRVEAFF. The chain employs TRBV4-1 and TRBJ1-1; D remains ambiguous. Trimming took 2 bases from V and 7 from J, leaving 8 bases between them. This CDR3 has 12 residues. Germline values: CDR1 MGHRA, CDR2 YSYEKL.

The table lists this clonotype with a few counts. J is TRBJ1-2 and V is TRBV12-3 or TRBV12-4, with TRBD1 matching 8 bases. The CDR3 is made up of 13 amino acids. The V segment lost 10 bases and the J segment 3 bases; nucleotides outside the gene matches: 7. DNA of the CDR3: TGTGCCAACGGACAGGGATTATACTATGGCTACACCTTC. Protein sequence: CANGQGLYYGYTF.

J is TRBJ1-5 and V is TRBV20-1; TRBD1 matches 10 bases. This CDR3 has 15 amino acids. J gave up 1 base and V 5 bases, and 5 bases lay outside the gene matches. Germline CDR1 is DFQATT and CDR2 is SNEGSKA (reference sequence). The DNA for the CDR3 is TGCAGTGCTTCAAGACAGGGGGCAAGCAATCAGCCCCAGCATTTT. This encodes CSASRQGASNQPQHF.

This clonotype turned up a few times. In DNA, the CDR3 is TGTGCCAGCAGCTTTCCGACTAGCGCAGAGACCCAGTACTTC. This translates into CASSFPTSAETQYF. This chain uses TRBV11-2 with TRBJ2-5; TRBD2 aligns across 8 bases. The CDR3 extends over 14 amino acids. CDR1 is SGHAT and CDR2 is FQNNGV in the germline V gene. V lost 3 bases, J lost 4 bases, and 4 bases stayed unmatched.

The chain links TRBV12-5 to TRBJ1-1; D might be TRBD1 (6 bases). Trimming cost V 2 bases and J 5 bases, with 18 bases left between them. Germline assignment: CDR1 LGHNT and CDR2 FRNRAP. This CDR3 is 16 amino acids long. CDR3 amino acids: CASGLPVGADSTEAFF. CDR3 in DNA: TGTGCTAGTGGTTTGCCTGTGGGGGCTGATAGTACTGAAGCTTTCTTT.

CDR3 sequence (DNA): TGTGCCAGCAGCCCAGGGGGGAGACCGAACAATCAGCCCCAGCATTTT. Its protein product is CASSPGGRPNNQPQHF. The chain combines TRBV6-1 with TRBJ1-5; 7 bases are a match to TRBD1. The length of the CDR3 is 16 residues. Germline lookup yields CDR1 MNHNS and CDR2 SASEGT. J gave up 3 bases and V 6 bases, and 11 bases lay outside the gene matches.

The CDR3 loop reads CSASCGTDTQYF. CDR3 nucleotide sequence: TGCAGTGCGTCGTGCGGCACAGATACGCAGTATTTT. J is TRBJ2-3 and V is TRBV20-1; D ambiguous. In germline, CDR1 is DFQATT, CDR2 SNEGSKA (reference sequence). V was pared by 6 bases and J by 1 base, with 8 bases between. This CDR3 spans 12 amino acids.

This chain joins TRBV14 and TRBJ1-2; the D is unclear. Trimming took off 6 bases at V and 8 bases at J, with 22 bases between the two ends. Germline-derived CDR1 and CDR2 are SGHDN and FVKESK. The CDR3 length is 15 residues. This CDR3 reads CASSRKTRHPRGYTF. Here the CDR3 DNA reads TGTGCCAGCAGTAGGAAAACTCGCCACCCTCGCGGCTACACCTTC.

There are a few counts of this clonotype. The CDR3 nucleotides read TGTGCCAGCAGCCAGACGACGGCGGGTGAGCAGTTCTTC. This sequence encodes CASSQTTAGEQFF. The V and J genes are TRBV12-3 or TRBV12-4 and TRBJ2-1; perhaps TRBD2 as D (5 bases). The V end was cut by 6 bases, the J end by 9 bases, with 15 bases between. The CDR3 is 13 amino acids.

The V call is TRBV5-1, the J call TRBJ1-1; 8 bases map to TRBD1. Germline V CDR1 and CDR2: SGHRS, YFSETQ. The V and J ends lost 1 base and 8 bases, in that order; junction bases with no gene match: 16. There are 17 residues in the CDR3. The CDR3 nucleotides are TGCGCCAGCAGCTTGCAACCATTACAGGGGGAAAAGGCCGAAGCTTTCTTT. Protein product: CASSLQPLQGEKAEAFF.

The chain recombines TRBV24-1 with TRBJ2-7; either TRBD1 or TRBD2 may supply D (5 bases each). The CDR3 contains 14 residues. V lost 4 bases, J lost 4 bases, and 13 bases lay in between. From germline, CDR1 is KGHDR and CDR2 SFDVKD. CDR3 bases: TGTGCCACCAGTGACAAGGGACGAAGTTACGAGCAGTACTTC. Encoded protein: CATSDKGRSYEQYF.